This TCR beta chain was identified during a study of shared clonotypes between healthy human individuals. Study at large: The composition of the donors was a couple of women and a few men aged 18 to 49.

The CDR3 is 16 residues long. V lost 4 bases to trimming and J lost 3 bases, with 20 bases between them. In germline, CDR1 is SGHNT, CDR2 YYREEE (reference sequence). The test was conducted at deep level. Among the unsorted PBMC samples, replicate PCRs used around 300 ng DNA, approximately 30,000 T cell genomes. Only in-frame clones appear in the TCRdb table, and some are missing; sequencing was by immunoSEQ multiplex PCR. The sample gives 450,000 to 650,000 clones, around 76% of which show up once; 12% is in the top ten. Comments on this clone: Its antigen is still unknown.

Findings and caveats of the study: Represented genetic and exposure-history diversity was restricted by having few donors.

The clonotype comes from a woman in her thirties or forties in good health. Some clones in this sample may be carry-over from other donors' samples. The V call is TRBV5-4, the J call TRBJ2-7; D is undetermined. Sequencing was carried out using PBMCs. Written as DNA, the CDR3 is TGTGCCAGCAGCCGGGCCACGCCGTATATTCTCTACGAGCAGTACTTC. Encoded protein: CASSRATPYILYEQYF.